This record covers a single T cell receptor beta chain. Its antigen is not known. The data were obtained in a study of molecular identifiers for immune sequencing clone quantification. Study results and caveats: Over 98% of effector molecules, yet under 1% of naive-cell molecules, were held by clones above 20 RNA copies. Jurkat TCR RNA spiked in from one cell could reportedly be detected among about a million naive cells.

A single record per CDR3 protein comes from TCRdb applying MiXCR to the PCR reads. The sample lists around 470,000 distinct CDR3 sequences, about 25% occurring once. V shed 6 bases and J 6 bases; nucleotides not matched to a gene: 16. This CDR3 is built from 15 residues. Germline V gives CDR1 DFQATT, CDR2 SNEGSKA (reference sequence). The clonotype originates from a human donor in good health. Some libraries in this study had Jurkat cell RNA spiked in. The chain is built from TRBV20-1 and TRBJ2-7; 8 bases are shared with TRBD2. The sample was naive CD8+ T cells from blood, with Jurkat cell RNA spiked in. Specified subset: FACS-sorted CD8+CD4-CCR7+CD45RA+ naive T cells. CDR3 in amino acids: CSAVSPLGTSSEQYF. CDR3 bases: TGCAGTGCGGTCTCTCCCCTCGGGACTAGTTCCGAGCAGTACTTC.